This is a list of T cell receptor beta chains from one sample in a study of regulatory T cells in long-lasting Graves disease. TCRdb re-derived calls from the multiplex PCR reads in MiXCR, one entry per CDR3 protein. The sample lists over 500,000 distinct CDR3 sequences, about 16% occurring once. These same records also appear under a second study, on T cells in Graves' hyperthyroidism and ophthalmopathy.

The sequencing here drew on peripheral blood mononuclear cells (PBMCs), taken at new diagnosis, from a patient treated with antithyroid drugs. The receptor set was obtained from a woman aged 25 to 39 with Graves disease. The CDR3 runs from the conserved cysteine through the conserved F or W. A D gene is named only where the DNA matches it firmly. A row's size may be missing; if present it is once, few, many or a size class.

CDR3	DNA	D	size	V	J
CASSLRATTGSWENTEAFF	TGCGCCAGCAGCTTGAGGGCTACTACAGGGAGTTGGGAGAACACTGAAGCTTTCTTT	NA	many	TRBV5-1	TRBJ1-1
CASSLPGQKNTEAFF	TGTGCCAGCAGCTTGCCTGGACAGAAGAACACTGAAGCTTTCTTT	NA	few	TRBV5-6	TRBJ1-1
CSVSDGTYGYTF	TGCAGCGTCTCGGACGGAACCTATGGCTACACCTTC	NA	NA	TRBV29-1	TRBJ1-2
CASSLNGGATQYF	TGTGCCAGCAGTCTAAATGGGGGGGCAACCCAGTACTTC	NA	few	TRBV3-1	TRBJ2-5
CASSPRGEGVASYNEQFF	TGTGCCAGCAGCCCCCGGGGCGAGGGCGTTGCTTCCTACAATGAGCAGTTCTTC	NA	few	TRBV9	TRBJ2-1
CSARDILAGVHEQYF	TGCAGTGCTAGAGATATCCTAGCGGGAGTTCACGAGCAGTACTTC	TRBD2	many	TRBV20-1	TRBJ2-7
CASSQRNADTQYF	TGTGCCAGCAGCCAAAGAAACGCAGATACGCAGTATTTT	NA	NA	TRBV14	TRBJ2-3
CASSDLQGIDTEAFF	TGTGCCAGCAGCGATCTACAGGGGATAGACACTGAAGCTTTCTTT	TRBD1	many	TRBV7-9	TRBJ1-1
CASQEDRVRNEQFF	TGCGCCAGTCAAGAGGACAGGGTAAGGAATGAGCAGTTCTTC	TRBD1	NA	TRBV5-1	TRBJ2-1
CASSLRVLVAVPYNEQFF	TGTGCCAGCAGCTTACGGGTGCTAGTCGCCGTCCCCTACAATGAGCAGTTCTTC	NA	many	TRBV11-2	TRBJ2-1
CATGPGTGVYEQYF	TGTGCCACTGGACCCGGGACAGGGGTCTACGAGCAGTACTTC	TRBD1	NA	TRBV19	TRBJ2-7
CASSGGARGENQPQHF	TGTGCCAGCAGCGGGGGGGCCAGGGGTGAAAATCAGCCCCAGCATTTT	NA	few	TRBV7-6	TRBJ1-5
CASSLALGQDYSYEQYF	TGTGCCAGCAGTTTAGCGCTCGGACAGGACTATTCCTACGAGCAGTACTTC	NA	many	TRBV12-3/TRBV12-4	TRBJ2-7
CASRRRHEQYF	TGTGCCAGCAGACGGAGGCACGAGCAGTACTTC	NA	NA	TRBV6-1	TRBJ2-7
CASSYEAGTYNEQFF	TGTGCCAGCAGTTATGAAGCGGGTACCTACAATGAGCAGTTCTTC	NA	many	TRBV6-5	TRBJ2-1
CASSGYRGYEQYF	TGTGCCAGCAGTGGGTACAGGGGCTACGAGCAGTACTTC	TRBD1	many	TRBV2	TRBJ2-7
CASSDGLQGPPLHF	TGTGCCAGCAGTGACGGACTACAAGGTCCACCCCTCCACTTT	NA	NA	TRBV6-4	TRBJ1-6